These 9 T cell receptor beta chains share one sample of origin, sequenced in a study of blood T cell repertoires in COVID-19. Here immunoSEQ multiplex PCR was the method, and the copy in TCRdb shows in-frame clones only, minus some. The data show some 200,000 clones, around nine tenths seen once. The sequenced material came from peripheral blood. These receptors were obtained from a man aged 65-85 years with acute or convalescent COVID-19.

The rearrangement uses TRBV19 and TRBJ1-1; TRBD1 matches 7 bases. Trimming removed 6 bases from V and 4 bases from J; junction bases left unmatched: 5. The CDR3 loop spans 13 amino acids. Per germline, CDR1 LNHDA and CDR2 SQIVND (reference sequence). The CDR3 coding sequence is TGTGCCAGTAGGGACGACAGGGCCACTGAAGCTTTCTTT. Its protein product is CASRDDRATEAFF.

This rearrangement joins TRBV28 to TRBJ2-3; 11 bases line up with TRBD1. Per the germline V gene, CDR1 is MDHEN and CDR2 is SYDVKM. V shed 7 bases and J 3 bases; nucleotides not matched to a gene: 9. This CDR3 contains 16 residues. In DNA form, the CDR3 reads TGTGCCAGCAATGTTCTGGGGACAGGGGGGACAGATACGCAGTATTTT. Its protein is CASNVLGTGGTDTQYF.

J is TRBJ2-1 and V is TRBV6-4, with D perhaps TRBD2 (5 bases). Between the trimmed V and J ends, which lost 6 bases and 6 bases, there was a span of 15 bases. CDR1 is MRHNA, CDR2 SNTAGT, per germline. The CDR3 is made up of 14 amino acids. The CDR3 DNA reads as TGTGCCAGCAGCTCCGAGGCCGCGGGCAATGAGCAGTTCTTC. Residues: CASSSEAAGNEQFF.

This chain's CDR3 is CASSQDLGKNSPLHF. The CDR3 coding sequence is TGTGCCAGCAGCCAAGATCTGGGCAAAAATTCACCCCTCCACTTT. This chain joins TRBV3-1 (or the pseudogene TRBV3-2) and TRBJ1-6; D is uncertain. From germline, CDR1 is LGHDT and CDR2 YNNKEL (reference sequence). The V gene lost 0 bases and the J gene lost 7 bases, with 10 bases spanning the gap. The CDR3 length is 15 residues.

V usage is TRBV10-2 and J usage is TRBJ1-5; D gene unclear. CDR1 and CDR2 (germline): WSHSY, SAAADI. CDR3 length: 15 residues. Trimming left V 6 bases short and J 2 bases short, with 14 bases between. The CDR3: CASRTGEAGNQPQHF. CDR3 DNA sequence: TGCGCCAGCAGGACCGGGGAGGCTGGCAATCAGCCCCAGCATTTT.

The chain has TRBV3-1 (or the pseudogene TRBV3-2) and TRBJ2-3; D not certain. Trimming stripped 5 bases from V and 5 bases from J, with 5 bases between. The CDR3 runs to 11 residues. Germline-derived CDR1 and CDR2 are LGHDT and YNNKEL (reference sequence). The CDR3 nucleotides read TGTGCCAGCAGCTCCTTAGATACGCAGTATTTT. Protein: CASSSLDTQYF.

The chain links TRBV28 to TRBJ1-1; 12 bases are a match to TRBD1. This CDR3 has 18 residues. Looked up from germline, CDR1 is MDHEN and CDR2 is SYDVKM. V was clipped by 4 bases and J by 5 bases; unmatched bases: 14. Here the CDR3 reads CASSSPSGTGGSGTEAFF. The CDR3 DNA follows: TGTGCCAGCAGTTCCCCTTCCGGGACAGGGGGCTCGGGGACTGAAGCTTTCTTT.

The CDR3 sequence: CASSPQGSMNTEAFF. The CDR3 bases are TGTGCCAGCAGCCCGCAGGGATCCATGAACACTGAAGCTTTCTTT. The V and J genes are TRBV28 and TRBJ1-1, with D perhaps matching TRBD1 (5 bases). Trimming pared 6 bases from V and 0 bases from J, leaving 14 bases between. Germline values: CDR1 MDHEN, CDR2 SYDVKM. CDR3 length: 15 residues.

This chain links TRBV20-1 with TRBJ2-1; D remains unclear. V was shortened by 5 bases and J by 9 bases, with 11 bases between the two germline ends. The CDR3 runs to 11 residues. CDR1 is DFQATT and CDR2 is SNEGSKA in the germline V gene (reference sequence). The DNA of the CDR3 is TGCAGTGCTCGCCTTACAATTGAGCAGTTCTTC. It specifies CSARLTIEQFF.